This T cell receptor (beta chain) was documented in a study of T cells in Graves' hyperthyroidism and ophthalmopathy. Study-level information: The initial diagnosis was the point when peripheral blood was collected, ahead of any treatment.

Uncontrolled infection, other autoimmune disease, pregnancy or lactation disqualified patients from enrolment. Source material for PBMCs was more than 9.5 ml fresh peripheral blood. V lost 8 bases, J lost 0 bases, and 12 bases lay in between. The CDR3 consists of 14 residues. CDR1 and CDR2 (germline): ENHRY, SYGVKD. RNA transcripts served as the template for amplifying TCR beta CDR3 regions. Primed by the HTBI set, a first-round RT-PCR was run on the TCR CDR3. From the multiplex PCR reads, TCRdb called clonotypes with MiXCR, one entry per CDR3 protein. The sample carries about 640,000 distinct CDR3 sequences, around 15% recorded once. This clonotype was counted a few times.

V gene TRBV10-3 combines with J gene TRBJ2-3; D is possibly TRBD1 (6 bases). The sequence was obtained from a woman aged 45-65 years with Graves' ophthalmopathy. The sample was blood. The CDR3 DNA is TGTGCCATCCAACAGGGAAGTAGCACAGATACGCAGTATTTT. Translated: CAIQQGSSTDTQYF.